The 21 T cell receptor beta chains below come from one sample, sequenced in a study of technical replicates of blood from a few donors. Measured with immunoSEQ multiplex PCR; TCRdb has only the in-frame clones, and not every one. The table includes roughly 83,000 clones, 90% to 95% detected once. The sequencing input was T cells isolated from PBMCs. The receptors here all came from a human donor in good health.

This chain joins TRBV4-1 and TRBJ2-1; 8 nucleotides align to TRBD2. Trimming removed 4 bases from V and 9 bases from J; junction bases left unmatched: 14. This CDR3 comprises 16 residues. The germline gives CDR1 MGHRA, CDR2 YSYEKL. The CDR3 coding sequence is TGCGCCAGCAGCCTTGAGCGGGGGCTGGGTCAAGGTGAGCAGTTCTTC. This sequence encodes CASSLERGLGQGEQFF.

The rearrangement uses TRBV28 and TRBJ1-1, with 7 bases aligning to TRBD1. The CDR3 sequence is 14 residues long. V was pared by 1 base and J by 4 bases, with 3 bases of the junction left unmatched. CDR1 is MDHEN and CDR2 is SYDVKM in the germline V gene. For the CDR3, the DNA is TGTGCCAGCAGTTTATTTCAGGGGGGCACTGAAGCTTTCTTT. This translates into CASSLFQGGTEAFF.

V and J are TRBV27 and TRBJ2-3, with D maybe TRBD1 (5 bases). With 7 bases removed from V and 4 bases from J, the gap between germline ends came to 15 bases. This CDR3 has 14 residues. The germline CDR1 and CDR2 sequences are MNHEY and SMNVEV (reference sequence). The CDR3 nucleotides read TGTGCCAGCAACCCTGATGGGGCTTCAGATACGCAGTATTTT. Translating it yields CASNPDGASDTQYF.

The chain joins TRBV6-4 to TRBJ2-7, with D hard to call. The V end lost 3 bases, the J end lost 2 bases, and 8 bases lay between the germline ends. Germline CDR1 and CDR2: MRHNA and SNTAGT. The CDR3 loop spans 13 amino acids. The CDR3 loop is CASSEQITYEQYF. DNA for the CDR3: TGTGCCAGCAGTGAACAGATTACCTACGAGCAGTACTTC.

The chain recombines TRBV28 with TRBJ1-2, with a tentative D call TRBD1 (6 bases). Germline V gives CDR1 MDHEN, CDR2 SYDVKM. The CDR3 loop spans 15 amino acids. The ends were cut back, 3 bases at V and 4 bases at J, with 15 bases in the middle. The DNA for the CDR3 is TGTGCCAGCAGTTTGGAATCATCCAGGGGCTATGGCTACACCTTC. Protein product: CASSLESSRGYGYTF.

A single count supports this clone. The chain recombines TRBV11-2 with TRBJ1-4, with D uncertain. From germline, CDR1 is SGHAT and CDR2 FQNNGV. The CDR3 consists of 14 residues. Trimming removed 2 bases from V and 8 bases from J, with 12 bases in between. This CDR3 is CASSLRLRGEKLFF. Written as DNA, the CDR3 is TGTGCCAGCAGCTTACGACTGCGTGGAGAAAAACTGTTTTTT.

V is TRBV7-9 and J is TRBJ2-2, with a tentative D call TRBD1 (6 bases). The CDR3 sequence is 17 residues long. The V and J ends lost 2 bases and 2 bases respectively, with 15 bases between them. Germline V gives CDR1 SEHNR, CDR2 FQNEAQ (reference sequence). The CDR3 loop is CASSLYPGESNTGELFF. DNA of the CDR3: TGTGCCAGCAGCTTATATCCAGGGGAGTCAAACACCGGGGAGCTGTTTTTT.

CDR3 in DNA: TGTGCCAGCAGCCAACCTTCTGGCCTCGCAGGGTCCTACGAGCAGTACTTC. Protein sequence: CASSQPSGLAGSYEQYF. The rearrangement uses TRBV4-2 and TRBJ2-7; D possibly corresponds to TRBD1 (5 bases). CDR1 and CDR2 from the germline V gene are LGHNA and YNFKEQ. Trimming stripped 2 bases from V and 1 base from J, with 18 bases between. CDR3 length: 17 residues.

The CDR3, as DNA: TGCGCCAGCAGCTCCTACCGGGACAGCCGAGATACGCAGTATTTT. It translates to CASSSYRDSRDTQYF. The chain employs TRBV5-1 and TRBJ2-3, with 7 positions matching TRBD1. Germline-derived CDR1 and CDR2 are SGHRS and YFSETQ. This CDR3 region has 15 residues. The junction had 9 bases not matched to a gene; V was cut back by 3 bases and J by 5 bases.

The rearrangement links TRBV6-5 to TRBJ2-1; D perhaps matches TRBD2 (6 bases). V was clipped by 0 bases and J by 7 bases, with 13 bases between them. CDR3 size: 15 residues. Germline V gives CDR1 MNHEY, CDR2 SVGAGI. CDR3 DNA sequence: TGTGCCAGCAGTTACTCGATAGGAGGGAGGAATGAGCAGTTCTTC. Protein sequence: CASSYSIGGRNEQFF.

This clone appeared a single time. The rearrangement links TRBV27 to TRBJ2-2, with TRBD2 matching over 9 bases. Trimming at V came to 7 bases and at J to 7 bases, leaving 16 bases not matched to a gene. The germline V gene has CDR1 MNHEY and CDR2 SMNVEV (reference sequence). The CDR3 length is 17 residues. The CDR3: CASTRRGAGGPHGELFF. CDR3 bases: TGTGCCAGCACTAGGCGAGGGGCGGGAGGGCCCCACGGGGAGCTGTTTTTT.

This chain uses TRBV7-9 with TRBJ2-3; maybe TRBD1 (5 bases). Per the germline V gene, CDR1 is SEHNR and CDR2 is FQNEAQ (reference sequence). Trimming took 7 bases from V and 1 from J, leaving 21 bases between them. This CDR3 has 17 residues. CDR3 sequence: CASIATATRKGTDTQYF. The CDR3 DNA sequence: TGTGCCAGCATCGCGACAGCAACAAGAAAAGGCACAGATACGCAGTATTTT.

The rearrangement joins TRBV6-5 to TRBJ2-7, with D possibly being TRBD2 (6 bases). The CDR3 is 14 amino acids. V was clipped by 2 bases and J by 4 bases, with 12 bases between them. Germline values: CDR1 MNHEY, CDR2 SVGAGI. The CDR3 bases are TGTGCCAGCAGTTACCGTTTTGCGGGGTACGAGCAGTACTTC. Residues: CASSYRFAGYEQYF.

V is TRBV4-2 and J is TRBJ2-5; D gene ambiguous. This CDR3 contains 12 residues. CDR1 and CDR2 (germline): LGHNA, YNFKEQ. The ends were cut back, 1 base at V and 5 bases at J, with 5 bases in the middle. This chain's CDR3 is CASSQVAETQYF. As DNA, the CDR3 is TGTGCCAGCAGCCAAGTGGCCGAGACCCAGTACTTC.

The count of this clone is one. This chain connects TRBV13 to TRBJ2-5; the D is unclear. The CDR3 loop spans 13 amino acids. Germline V lookup: CDR1 PRHDT, CDR2 FYEKMQ (reference sequence). Trimming took 1 base from V and 0 from J, leaving 3 bases between them. CDR3 in DNA: TGTGCCAGCAGCTTAGCAGACCAAGAGACCCAGTACTTC. It yields the protein CASSLADQETQYF.

This rearrangement joins TRBV10-1 to TRBJ2-7; 8 nucleotides agree with TRBD2. Losses at the gene ends were 2 bases for V and 3 bases for J; bases not matched to a gene: 3. This CDR3 has 14 residues. CDR1 WNHNN and CDR2 SYGVQD come from the germline V gene (reference sequence). CDR3 sequence: CASSEGTSYYEQYF. CDR3 bases: TGCGCCAGCAGTGAGGGGACTAGTTACTACGAGCAGTACTTC.

The chain carries TRBV5-4 and TRBJ1-1; 8 bases are shared with TRBD1. Trimming removed 4 bases from V and 1 base from J; junction bases left unmatched: 6. This CDR3 region has 15 residues. CDR1 is SGHNT and CDR2 is YYREEE in the germline V gene (reference sequence). The CDR3 nucleotides are TGTGCCAGCAGCCCGAGGACAGGGCCGAACACTGAAGCTTTCTTT. Protein sequence: CASSPRTGPNTEAFF.

The CDR3 loop is CASSIQLAASYEQYF. The CDR3 nucleotides read TGTGCCAGTAGTATCCAGCTAGCGGCCTCCTACGAGCAGTACTTC. The rearrangement joins TRBV19 to TRBJ2-7, with 7 bases that match TRBD2. Germline values: CDR1 LNHDA, CDR2 SQIVND (reference sequence). V gave up 3 bases and J gave up 0 bases; unmatched junction bases: 5. This CDR3 has 15 amino acids.

V and J are TRBV7-2 and TRBJ1-5; D is perhaps TRBD1 (5 bases). Germline CDR1 SGHTA, CDR2 FQGNSA. The CDR3 sequence is 13 residues long. Deletions cut 5 bases from V and 6 bases from J, with 11 bases between. CDR3 in amino acids: CASSRTLGQPQHF. CDR3 nucleotides: TGTGCCAGCAGCCGGACACTGGGTCAGCCCCAGCATTTT.

The chain couples TRBV27 to TRBJ1-1; the D is unclear. The CDR3 runs to 13 residues. Germline V gene data show CDR1 as MNHEY and CDR2 as SMNVEV (reference sequence). The V end was cut by 3 bases, the J end by 1 base, with 6 bases between. The CDR3, as DNA: TGTGCCAGCAGTTTTACGCGGAACACTGAAGCTTTCTTT. This encodes CASSFTRNTEAFF.

V usage is TRBV11-2 and J usage is TRBJ1-2; 10 positions match TRBD1. With 5 bases clipped from V and 4 bases from J, the junction kept 7 bases outside the gene matches. The germline CDR1 and CDR2 sequences are SGHAT and FQNNGV. This CDR3 spans 15 amino acids. The CDR3 region is CASSQGQGEGYGYTF. In nucleotides, the CDR3 is TGTGCCAGCAGCCAAGGACAGGGGGAAGGCTATGGCTACACCTTC.